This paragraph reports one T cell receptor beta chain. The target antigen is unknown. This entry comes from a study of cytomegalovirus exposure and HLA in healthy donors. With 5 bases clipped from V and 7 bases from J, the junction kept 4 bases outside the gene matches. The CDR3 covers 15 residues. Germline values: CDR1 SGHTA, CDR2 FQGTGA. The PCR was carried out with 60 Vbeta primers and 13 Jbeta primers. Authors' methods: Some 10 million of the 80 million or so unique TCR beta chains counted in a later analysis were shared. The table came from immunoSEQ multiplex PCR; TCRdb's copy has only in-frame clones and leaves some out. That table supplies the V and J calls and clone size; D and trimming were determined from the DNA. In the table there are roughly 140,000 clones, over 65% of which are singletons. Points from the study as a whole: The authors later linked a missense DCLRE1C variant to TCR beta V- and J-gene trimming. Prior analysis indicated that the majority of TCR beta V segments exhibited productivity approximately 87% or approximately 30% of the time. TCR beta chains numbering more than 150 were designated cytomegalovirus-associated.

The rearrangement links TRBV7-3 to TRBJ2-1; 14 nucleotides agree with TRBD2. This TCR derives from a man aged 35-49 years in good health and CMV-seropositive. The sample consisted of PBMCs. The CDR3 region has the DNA TGTGCCAGCAGCGCCGGGACTAGCGGGGGAAATGAGCAGTTCTTC. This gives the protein CASSAGTSGGNEQFF. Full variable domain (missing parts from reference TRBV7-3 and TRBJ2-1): GAGVSQTPSNKVTEKGKYVELRCDPISGHTALYWYRQSLGQGPEFLIYFQGTGAADDSGLPNDRFFAVRPEGSVSTLKIQRTERGDSAVYLCASSAGTSGGNEQFFGPGTRLTVL.